The 6 T cell receptor beta chains listed next were all sequenced from one sample in a study of CD8+ T cells in alopecia areata. cDNA reverse transcribed from extracted RNA served as the sequencing template. Repertoires were generated with immunoSEQ multiplex PCR, while TCRdb's copy carries only in-frame clones and drops some. The table records 70,000 or so clones, about three fifths of them present only once. The sample here was CD8+ T cells sorted from blood, taken at week 0. Receptors originate from a human donor with alopecia areata.

The chain has TRBV19 and TRBJ1-5; D gene ambiguous. CDR1 is LNHDA and CDR2 is SQIVND in the germline V gene (reference sequence). The ends were cut back, 3 bases at V and 0 bases at J, with 18 bases in the middle. The CDR3 covers 18 residues. The DNA for the CDR3 is TGTGCCAGTAGTATTGATTCGGTTGGGCAAAATAGCAATCAGCCCCAGCATTTT. It is translated as CASSIDSVGQNSNQPQHF.

In this sample, this clone turned up a few times. At the DNA level, this CDR3 is encoded by other sequences in the same sample as well. V and J are TRBV29-1 and TRBJ2-1; no firm D call. This CDR3 is built from 11 residues. Per the germline V gene, CDR1 is SQVTM and CDR2 is ANQGSEA. Trimming pared 6 bases from V and 4 bases from J, leaving 7 bases between. CDR3 DNA sequence: TGCAGCGTAACTGGGTACAATGAGCAGTTCTTC. Encoded protein: CSVTGYNEQFF.

CDR3 nucleotides: TGTGCCAGCAGTGAAACTAGCGAAGGGGGTGAGCAGTTCTTC. Amino acids: CASSETSEGGEQFF. The chain recombines TRBV6-4 with TRBJ2-1; D may be TRBD2 (7 bases). The germline V and J ends were trimmed by 3 bases and 9 bases, with 15 bases remaining between them. The length of the CDR3 is 14 residues. Germline loops: CDR1 MRHNA, CDR2 SNTAGT.

The chain joins TRBV4-3 to TRBJ2-7; D may be TRBD1 or TRBD2 (5 bases each). The CDR3 extends over 16 amino acids. Germline-derived CDR1 and CDR2 are LGHNA and YSLEER. Trimming removed 0 bases at V and 3 bases at J, with 15 bases between. CDR3 loop: CASSQDSGKGHYEQYF. For the CDR3, the DNA is TGCGCCAGCAGCCAAGATTCCGGGAAGGGGCACTACGAGCAGTACTTC.

The V and J genes are TRBV6-1 and TRBJ1-1; D not resolved. The CDR3 is 14 amino acids. The V gene's germline CDR1 is MNHNS and CDR2 SASEGT. Trimming took off 5 bases at V and 1 base at J, with 11 bases between the two ends. DNA of the CDR3: TGTGCCAGCAGTTCGACCCAAGGGAACACTGAAGCTTTCTTT. As protein: CASSSTQGNTEAFF.

V gene TRBV5-1 combines with J gene TRBJ2-1; D is ambiguous. The CDR3 is 13 residues long. Germline CDR1 is SGHRS and CDR2 is YFSETQ. Trimming removed 0 bases from V and 5 bases from J, with 6 bases in between. The CDR3 sequence: CASSLVPDNEQFF. In DNA, the CDR3 is TGCGCCAGCAGCTTGGTTCCCGACAATGAGCAGTTCTTC.